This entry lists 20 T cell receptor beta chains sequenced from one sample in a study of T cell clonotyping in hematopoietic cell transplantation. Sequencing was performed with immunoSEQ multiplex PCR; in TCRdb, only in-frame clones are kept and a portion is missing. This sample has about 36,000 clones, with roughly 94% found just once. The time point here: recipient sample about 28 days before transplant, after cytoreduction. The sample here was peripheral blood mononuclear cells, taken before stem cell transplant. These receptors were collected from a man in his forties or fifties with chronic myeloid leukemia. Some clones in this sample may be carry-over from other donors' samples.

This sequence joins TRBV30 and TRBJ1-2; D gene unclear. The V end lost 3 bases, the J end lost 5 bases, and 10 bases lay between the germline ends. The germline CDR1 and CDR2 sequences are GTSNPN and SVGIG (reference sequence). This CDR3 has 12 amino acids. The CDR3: CAWSPIPYGYTF. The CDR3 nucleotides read TGTGCCTGGAGCCCAATACCTTATGGCTACACCTTC.

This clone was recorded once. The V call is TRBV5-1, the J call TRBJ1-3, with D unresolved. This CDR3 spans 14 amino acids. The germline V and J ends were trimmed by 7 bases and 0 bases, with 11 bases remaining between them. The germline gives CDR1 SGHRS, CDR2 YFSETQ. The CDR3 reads CASWSGFSGNTIYF. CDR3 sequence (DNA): TGCGCCAGCTGGTCGGGGTTCTCTGGAAACACCATATATTTT.

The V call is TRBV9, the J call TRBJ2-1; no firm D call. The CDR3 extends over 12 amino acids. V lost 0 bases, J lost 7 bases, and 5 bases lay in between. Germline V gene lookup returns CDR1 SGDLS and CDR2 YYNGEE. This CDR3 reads CASSVVRNEQFF. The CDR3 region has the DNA TGTGCCAGCAGCGTAGTACGGAATGAGCAGTTCTTC.

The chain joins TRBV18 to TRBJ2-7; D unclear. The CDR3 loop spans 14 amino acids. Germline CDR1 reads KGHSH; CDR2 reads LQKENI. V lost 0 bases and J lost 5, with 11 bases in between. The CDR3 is CASSPPIEPHEQYF. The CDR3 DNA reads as TGTGCCAGCTCACCACCAATAGAGCCCCACGAGCAGTACTTC.

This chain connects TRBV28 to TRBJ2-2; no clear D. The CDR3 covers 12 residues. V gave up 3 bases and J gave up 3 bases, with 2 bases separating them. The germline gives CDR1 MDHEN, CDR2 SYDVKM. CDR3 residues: CASSLDTGELFF. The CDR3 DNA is TGTGCCAGCAGTTTGGACACCGGGGAGCTGTTTTTT.

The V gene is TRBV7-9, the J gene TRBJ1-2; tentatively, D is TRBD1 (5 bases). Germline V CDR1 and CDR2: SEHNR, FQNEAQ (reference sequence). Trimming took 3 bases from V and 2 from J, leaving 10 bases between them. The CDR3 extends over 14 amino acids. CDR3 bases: TGTGCCAGCAGCTTGCAGGGAACCAACTATGGCTACACCTTC. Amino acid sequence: CASSLQGTNYGYTF.

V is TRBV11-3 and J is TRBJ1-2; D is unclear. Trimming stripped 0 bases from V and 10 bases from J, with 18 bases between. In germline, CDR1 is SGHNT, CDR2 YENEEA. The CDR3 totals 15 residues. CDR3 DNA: TGTGCCAGCAGCTTAGATCTTGGACCCGCTGGGGACTACACCTTC. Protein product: CASSLDLGPAGDYTF.

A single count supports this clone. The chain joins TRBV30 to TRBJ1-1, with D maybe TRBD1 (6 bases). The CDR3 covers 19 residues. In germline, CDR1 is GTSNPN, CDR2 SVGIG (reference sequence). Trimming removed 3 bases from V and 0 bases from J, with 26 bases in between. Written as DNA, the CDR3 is TGTGCCTGGAGCCCCTTCACAGGGTTCCGAGGAGATATGAACACTGAAGCTTTCTTT. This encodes CAWSPFTGFRGDMNTEAFF. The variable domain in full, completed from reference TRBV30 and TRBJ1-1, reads SQTIHQWPATLVQPVGSPLSLECTVEGTSNPNLYWYRQAAGRGLQLLFYSVGIGQISSEVPQNLSASRPQDRQFILSSKKLLLSDSGFYLCAWSPFTGFRGDMNTEAFFGQGTRLTVV.

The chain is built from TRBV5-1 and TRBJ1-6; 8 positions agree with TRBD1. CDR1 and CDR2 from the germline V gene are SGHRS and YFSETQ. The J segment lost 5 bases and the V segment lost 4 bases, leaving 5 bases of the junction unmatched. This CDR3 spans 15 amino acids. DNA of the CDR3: TGCGCCAGCAGCACCTGGACAGGGAATAATTCACCCCTCCACTTT. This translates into CASSTWTGNNSPLHF.

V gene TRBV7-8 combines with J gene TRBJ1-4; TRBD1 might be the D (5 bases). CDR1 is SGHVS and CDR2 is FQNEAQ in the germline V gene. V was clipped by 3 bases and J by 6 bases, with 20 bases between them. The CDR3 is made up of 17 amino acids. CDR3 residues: CASSLEEGGTDYEKLFF. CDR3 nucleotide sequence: TGTGCCAGCAGCTTGGAGGAGGGTGGGACGGATTATGAAAAACTGTTTTTT. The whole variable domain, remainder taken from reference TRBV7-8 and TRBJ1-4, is GAGVSQSPRYKVAKRGQDVALRCDPISGHVSLFWYQQALGQGPEFLTYFQNEAQLDKSGLPSDRFFAERPEGSVSTLKIQRTQQEDSAVYLCASSLEEGGTDYEKLFFGSGTQLSVL.

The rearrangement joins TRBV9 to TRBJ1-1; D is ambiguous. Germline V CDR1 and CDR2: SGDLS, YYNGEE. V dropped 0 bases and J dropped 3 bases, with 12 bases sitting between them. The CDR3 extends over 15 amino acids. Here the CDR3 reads CASSVEAQPDTEAFF. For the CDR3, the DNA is TGTGCCAGCAGCGTAGAGGCACAGCCGGACACTGAAGCTTTCTTT.

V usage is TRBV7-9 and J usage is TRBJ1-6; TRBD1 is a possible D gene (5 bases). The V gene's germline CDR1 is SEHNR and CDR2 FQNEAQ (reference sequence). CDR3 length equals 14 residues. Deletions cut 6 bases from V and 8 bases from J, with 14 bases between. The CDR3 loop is CASRTGLDHSPLHF. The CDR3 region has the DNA TGTGCCAGCAGAACGGGACTGGATCATTCACCCCTCCACTTT.

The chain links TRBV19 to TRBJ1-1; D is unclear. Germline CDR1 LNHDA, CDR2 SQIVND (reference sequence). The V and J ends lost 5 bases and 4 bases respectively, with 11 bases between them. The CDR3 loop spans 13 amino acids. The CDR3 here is CASSSGWSTEAFF. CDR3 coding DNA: TGTGCCAGTAGTTCTGGATGGAGCACTGAAGCTTTCTTT.

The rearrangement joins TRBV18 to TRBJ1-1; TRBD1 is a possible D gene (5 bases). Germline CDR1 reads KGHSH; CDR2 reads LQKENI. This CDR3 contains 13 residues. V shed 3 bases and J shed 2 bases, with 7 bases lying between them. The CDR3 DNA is TGTGCCAGCTCACCGAGGGGAAACACTGAAGCTTTCTTT. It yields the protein CASSPRGNTEAFF.

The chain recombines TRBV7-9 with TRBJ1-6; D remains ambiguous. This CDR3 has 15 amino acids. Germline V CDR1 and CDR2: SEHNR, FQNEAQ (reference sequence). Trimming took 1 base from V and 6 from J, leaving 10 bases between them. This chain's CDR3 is CASSLVGGFNSPLHF. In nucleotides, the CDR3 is TGTGCCAGCAGCTTAGTCGGAGGTTTTAATTCACCCCTCCACTTT.

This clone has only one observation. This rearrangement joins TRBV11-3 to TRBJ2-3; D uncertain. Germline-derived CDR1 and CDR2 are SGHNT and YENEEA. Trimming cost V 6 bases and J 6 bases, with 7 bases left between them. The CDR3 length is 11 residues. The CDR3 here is CASSLRDTQYF. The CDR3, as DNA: TGTGCCAGCAGTCTCAGGGATACGCAGTATTTT. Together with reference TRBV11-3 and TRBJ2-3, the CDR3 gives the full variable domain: EAGVVQSPRYKIIEKKQPVAFWCNPISGHNTLYWYLQNLGQGPELLIRYENEEAVDDSQLPKDRFSAERLKGVDSTLKIQPAELGDSAVYLCASSLRDTQYFGPGTRLTVL.

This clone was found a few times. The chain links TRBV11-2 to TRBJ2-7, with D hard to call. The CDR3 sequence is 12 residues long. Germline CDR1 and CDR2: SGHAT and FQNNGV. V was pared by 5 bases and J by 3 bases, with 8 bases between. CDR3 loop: CASSPIIYEQYF. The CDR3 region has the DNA TGTGCCAGCAGCCCGATAATCTACGAGCAGTACTTC.

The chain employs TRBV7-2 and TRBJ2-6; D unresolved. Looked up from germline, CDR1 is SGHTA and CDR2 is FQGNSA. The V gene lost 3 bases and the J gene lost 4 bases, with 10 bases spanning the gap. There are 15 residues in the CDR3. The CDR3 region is CASSLVLGGANVLTF. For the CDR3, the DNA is TGTGCCAGCAGCTTGGTCCTTGGGGGGGCCAACGTCCTGACTTTC. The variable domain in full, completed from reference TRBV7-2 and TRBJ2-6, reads GAGVSQSPSNKVTEKGKDVELRCDPISGHTALYWYRQSLGQGLEFLIYFQGNSAPDKSGLPSDRFSAERTGGSVSTLTIQRTQQEDSAVYLCASSLVLGGANVLTFGAGSRLTVL.

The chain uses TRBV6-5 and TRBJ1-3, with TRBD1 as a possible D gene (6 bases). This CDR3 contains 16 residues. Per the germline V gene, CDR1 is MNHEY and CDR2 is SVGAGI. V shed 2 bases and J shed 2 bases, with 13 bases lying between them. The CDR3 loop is CASSYSAQGTGNTIYF. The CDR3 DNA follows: TGTGCCAGCAGTTACAGTGCGCAGGGGACTGGAAACACCATATATTTT.

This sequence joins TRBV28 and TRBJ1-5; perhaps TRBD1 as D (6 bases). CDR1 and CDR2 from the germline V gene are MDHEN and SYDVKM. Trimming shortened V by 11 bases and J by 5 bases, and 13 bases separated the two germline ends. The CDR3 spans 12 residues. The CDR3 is CAADSLDQPQHF. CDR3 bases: TGTGCCGCGGACAGCCTGGATCAGCCCCAGCATTTT.